One and the same sample provided the 21 T cell receptor beta chains below, sequenced in a study of PD-L1 blockade in urothelial cancer. Time point reported: pretreatment peripheral blood. The assay was immunoSEQ multiplex PCR, and TCRdb's table has in-frame clones only and misses some. The table has roughly 50,000 clones, approximately 85% seen once. The sample consisted of PBMCs, taken around atezolizumab (anti-PD-L1) treatment. The receptors derive from a man in his 70s with urothelial cancer.

The genes are TRBV6-1 and TRBJ1-5; D possibly corresponds to TRBD1 (5 bases). The CDR3 runs 14 residues. Germline CDR1 is MNHNS and CDR2 is SASEGT. V was cut by 7 bases and J by 2 bases, with 12 bases left in between. The DNA for the CDR3 is TGTGCCAGCATCCCAGGGCTGGGCAATCAGCCCCAGCATTTT. It encodes CASIPGLGNQPQHF.

The genes are TRBV9 and TRBJ2-1, with a tentative D call TRBD1 (5 bases). CDR3 length: 13 amino acids. Germline V gene lookup returns CDR1 SGDLS and CDR2 YYNGEE. The V end lost 4 bases, the J end lost 3 bases, and 8 bases lay between the germline ends. The CDR3 loop reads CASSSQVYNEQFF. The CDR3 DNA reads as TGTGCCAGCAGCTCACAGGTCTACAATGAGCAGTTCTTC.

V usage is TRBV5-1 and J usage is TRBJ2-7, with 10 bases aligning to TRBD2. From germline, CDR1 is SGHRS and CDR2 YFSETQ. The CDR3 is made up of 16 amino acids. With V trimmed by 2 bases and J by 3 bases, 8 bases remained unmatched. CDR3 sequence reads: CASSLAGGPSDYEQYF. The DNA for the CDR3 is TGCGCCAGCAGCTTAGCGGGAGGGCCGAGTGACTACGAGCAGTACTTC. Based on the CDR3 plus reference TRBV5-1 and TRBJ2-7, the full variable domain is KAGVTQTPRYLIKTRGQQVTLSCSPISGHRSVSWYQQTPGQGLQFLFEYFSETQRNKGNFPGRFSGRQFSNSRSEMNVSTLELGDSALYLCASSLAGGPSDYEQYFGPGTRLTVT.

This rearrangement joins TRBV10-3 to TRBJ1-2; TRBD1 might be the D (5 bases). V was pared by 7 bases and J by 8 bases, with 14 bases between. Germline lookup yields CDR1 ENHRY and CDR2 SYGVKD. The CDR3 covers 12 residues. The CDR3 reads CAIIGGEEGYTF. DNA of the CDR3: TGTGCCATCATCGGGGGGGAGGAAGGCTACACCTTC.

The genes are TRBV15 and TRBJ2-3; 7 bases line up with TRBD2. Germline V lookup: CDR1 LNHNV, CDR2 YYDKDF (reference sequence). The V gene end was trimmed by 2 bases and the J gene end by 3 bases; junction bases not matched to a gene: 11. The CDR3 has 17 amino acids. For the CDR3, the DNA is TGTGCCACCAGCAGACGCCTCCAGGCGGGAGAAACAGATACGCAGTATTTT. It encodes CATSRRLQAGETDTQYF.

The gene calls are TRBV7-8 and TRBJ1-3, with D tentatively TRBD1 (6 bases). The V end was cut by 5 bases, the J end by 0 bases, with 8 bases between. The CDR3 consists of 14 residues. Germline V gives CDR1 SGHVS, CDR2 FQNEAQ. CDR3 loop: CASSPDSSGNTIYF. The CDR3 coding sequence is TGTGCCAGCAGCCCGGACAGCTCTGGAAACACCATATATTTT. Looking up the rest from reference TRBV7-8 and TRBJ1-3 gives the full variable domain: GAGVSQSPRYKVAKRGQDVALRCDPISGHVSLFWYQQALGQGPEFLTYFQNEAQLDKSGLPSDRFFAERPEGSVSTLKIQRTQQEDSAVYLCASSPDSSGNTIYFGEGSWLTVV.

V usage is TRBV29-1 and J usage is TRBJ2-5, with D possibly TRBD1 on 5 matching bases. Per germline, CDR1 SQVTM and CDR2 ANQGSEA. Trimming shortened V by 2 bases and J by 4 bases, and 8 bases separated the two germline ends. The CDR3 extends over 12 amino acids. The CDR3 region is CSVEQGGETQYF. CDR3 nucleotides: TGCAGCGTTGAACAGGGCGGAGAGACCCAGTACTTC.

This rearrangement joins TRBV9 to TRBJ2-2; D might be TRBD1 (5 bases). V lost 3 bases to trimming and J lost 0 bases, with 12 bases between them. Germline V gene data show CDR1 as SGDLS and CDR2 as YYNGEE. This CDR3 contains 16 residues. CDR3 nucleotide sequence: TGTGCCAGCAGCGACCACAGGACGTCGAACACCGGGGAGCTGTTTTTT. The encoded protein is CASSDHRTSNTGELFF.

In its sample, this clone was seen once. The CDR3 protein is CASSSASGRGGELFF. The CDR3 DNA sequence: TGTGCCAGCAGTTCCGCTAGCGGGAGGGGCGGGGAGCTGTTTTTT. This chain links TRBV6-5 with TRBJ2-2; 12 bases are shared with TRBD2. The germline V gene has CDR1 MNHEY and CDR2 SVGAGI. V lost 4 bases, J lost 7 bases, and 4 bases stayed unmatched. This CDR3 contains 15 residues.

The chain joins TRBV2 to TRBJ1-2; 7 nucleotides match TRBD1. The V and J ends lost 3 bases and 8 bases, in that order; junction bases with no gene match: 15. Germline V gene sequence: CDR1 SNHLY, CDR2 FYNNEI. The CDR3 sequence is 16 residues long. The CDR3 spells CASSDPPAGGTGGYTF. CDR3 DNA: TGTGCCAGCAGTGATCCCCCGGCAGGGGGAACGGGGGGCTACACCTTC.

The CDR3 spells CASSIGVAGYNEQFF. As DNA, the CDR3 is TGTGCCAGTAGTATCGGGGTAGCGGGTTACAATGAGCAGTTCTTC. The V call is TRBV19, the J call TRBJ2-1; the match to TRBD2 covers 7 bases. V was pared by 3 bases and J by 4 bases, with 6 bases of the junction left unmatched. Germline-derived CDR1 and CDR2 are LNHDA and SQIVND (reference sequence). The CDR3 sequence is 15 residues long.

This sequence joins TRBV2 and TRBJ1-4; TRBD1 matches at 7 bases. After removal of 6 bases from V and 0 bases from J, the junction contained 7 bases not matched to a gene. This CDR3 region has 16 residues. Germline lookup yields CDR1 SNHLY and CDR2 FYNNEI. The CDR3 sequence is CASSTGVRATNEKLFF. As DNA, the CDR3 is TGTGCCAGCAGCACAGGGGTACGGGCAACTAATGAAAAACTGTTTTTT.

The chain employs TRBV29-1 and TRBJ2-5, with 10 bases aligning to TRBD1. The CDR3 length is 14 residues. The V gene end was trimmed by 0 bases and the J gene end by 5 bases; junction bases not matched to a gene: 3. CDR1 and CDR2 from the germline V gene are SQVTM and ANQGSEA. The CDR3 nucleotides read TGCAGCGTTGAAGATAGACAGGGGGCCGAGACCCAGTACTTC. Its translation: CSVEDRQGAETQYF.

Notes on this clone: The junction shows a germline mismatch at one end, possibly a read error. The chain uses TRBV6-5 and TRBJ2-7, with D maybe TRBD1 (5 bases). The CDR3 sequence is 12 residues long. Germline loops: CDR1 MNHEY, CDR2 SVGAGI. The CDR3 bases are TGTGCCATCAGTTCAGGGTTCTACGAGCAGTACTTC. Its protein is CAISSGFYEQYF.

This sequence joins TRBV6-1 and TRBJ2-7, with 7 nucleotides matching TRBD2. Unmatched junction bases numbered 8, after V lost 7 bases and J lost 5 bases. CDR1 and CDR2 (germline): MNHNS, SASEGT. The CDR3 loop spans 13 amino acids. The CDR3 bases are TGTGCCAGCACCGGACTAGGCTACCACGAGCAGTACTTC. This codes for CASTGLGYHEQYF.

CDR3 region: CASRNRQATNEKLFF. CDR3 nucleotides: TGTGCCAGTAGGAACCGACAGGCAACTAATGAAAAACTGTTTTTT. The V gene is TRBV19, the J gene TRBJ1-4, with a possible D match to TRBD1 (6 bases). Per germline, CDR1 LNHDA and CDR2 SQIVND (reference sequence). This CDR3 contains 15 residues. Deletions cut 6 bases from V and 0 bases from J, with 11 bases between.

This clone has only a few counts. The chain carries TRBV7-9 and TRBJ2-1; TRBD1 aligns across 7 bases. Looked up from germline, CDR1 is SEHNR and CDR2 is FQNEAQ (reference sequence). After removal of 5 bases from V and 6 bases from J, the junction contained 10 bases not matched to a gene. The CDR3 is made up of 15 amino acids. CDR3: CASSPPKGASNEQFF. As DNA, the CDR3 is TGTGCCAGCAGCCCCCCAAAGGGGGCCAGCAATGAGCAGTTCTTC.

The rearrangement uses TRBV9 and TRBJ2-7; 14 nucleotides match TRBD2. The CDR3 loop spans 17 amino acids. Per the germline V gene, CDR1 is SGDLS and CDR2 is YYNGEE. V trimming: 3 bases; J trimming: 6 bases; junction bases outside the gene matches: 11. The CDR3 DNA reads as TGTGCCAGCAGCGCTGGGACTAGCGGGAGTGGGAGGTCCGAGCAGTACTTC. It encodes CASSAGTSGSGRSEQYF.

CDR3: CASSFAPGGEQFF. CDR3 coding DNA: TGCGCCAGCAGCTTCGCTCCCGGGGGTGAGCAGTTCTTC. This chain connects TRBV5-1 to TRBJ2-1; D possibly corresponds to TRBD2 (6 bases). V lost 2 bases to trimming and J lost 9 bases, with 12 bases between them. In germline, CDR1 is SGHRS, CDR2 YFSETQ. CDR3 length equals 13 residues. Filled out from reference TRBV5-1 and TRBJ2-1, the complete variable domain reads KAGVTQTPRYLIKTRGQQVTLSCSPISGHRSVSWYQQTPGQGLQFLFEYFSETQRNKGNFPGRFSGRQFSNSRSEMNVSTLELGDSALYLCASSFAPGGEQFFGPGTRLTVL.

The gene calls are TRBV6-5 and TRBJ1-5; possible D gene TRBD1, 5 bases. Trimming pared 6 bases from V and 4 bases from J, leaving 13 bases between. This CDR3 has 14 residues. Germline CDR1 MNHEY, CDR2 SVGAGI. DNA for the CDR3: TGTGCCAGCAGACCCGGGACTAGGAATCAGCCCCAGCATTTT. It encodes CASRPGTRNQPQHF.

This chain links TRBV28 with TRBJ1-1, with 7 bases that match TRBD1. Unmatched junction bases numbered 13, after V lost 6 bases and J lost 6 bases. The CDR3 spans 15 residues. CDR1 is MDHEN, CDR2 SYDVKM, per germline. DNA of the CDR3: TGTGCCAGCAGCCTAACGACAGGGCTGGGGGCTGAAGCTTTCTTT. Residues: CASSLTTGLGAEAFF.